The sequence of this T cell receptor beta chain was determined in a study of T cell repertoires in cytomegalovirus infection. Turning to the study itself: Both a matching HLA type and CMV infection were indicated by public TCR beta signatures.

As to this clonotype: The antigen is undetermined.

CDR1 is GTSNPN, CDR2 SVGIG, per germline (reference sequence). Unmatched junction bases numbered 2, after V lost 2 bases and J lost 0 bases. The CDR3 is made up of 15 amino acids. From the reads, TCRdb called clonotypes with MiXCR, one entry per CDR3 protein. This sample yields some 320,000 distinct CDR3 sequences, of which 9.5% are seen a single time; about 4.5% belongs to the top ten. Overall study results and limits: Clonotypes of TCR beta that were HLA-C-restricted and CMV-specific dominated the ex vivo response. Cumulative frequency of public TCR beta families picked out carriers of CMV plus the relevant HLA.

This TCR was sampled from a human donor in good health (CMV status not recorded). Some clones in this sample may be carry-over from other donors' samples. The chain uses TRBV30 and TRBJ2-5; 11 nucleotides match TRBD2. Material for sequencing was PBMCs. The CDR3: CAWSPGLADQETQYF. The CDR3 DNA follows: TGTGCCTGGAGTCCGGGACTAGCGGACCAAGAGACCCAGTACTTC.